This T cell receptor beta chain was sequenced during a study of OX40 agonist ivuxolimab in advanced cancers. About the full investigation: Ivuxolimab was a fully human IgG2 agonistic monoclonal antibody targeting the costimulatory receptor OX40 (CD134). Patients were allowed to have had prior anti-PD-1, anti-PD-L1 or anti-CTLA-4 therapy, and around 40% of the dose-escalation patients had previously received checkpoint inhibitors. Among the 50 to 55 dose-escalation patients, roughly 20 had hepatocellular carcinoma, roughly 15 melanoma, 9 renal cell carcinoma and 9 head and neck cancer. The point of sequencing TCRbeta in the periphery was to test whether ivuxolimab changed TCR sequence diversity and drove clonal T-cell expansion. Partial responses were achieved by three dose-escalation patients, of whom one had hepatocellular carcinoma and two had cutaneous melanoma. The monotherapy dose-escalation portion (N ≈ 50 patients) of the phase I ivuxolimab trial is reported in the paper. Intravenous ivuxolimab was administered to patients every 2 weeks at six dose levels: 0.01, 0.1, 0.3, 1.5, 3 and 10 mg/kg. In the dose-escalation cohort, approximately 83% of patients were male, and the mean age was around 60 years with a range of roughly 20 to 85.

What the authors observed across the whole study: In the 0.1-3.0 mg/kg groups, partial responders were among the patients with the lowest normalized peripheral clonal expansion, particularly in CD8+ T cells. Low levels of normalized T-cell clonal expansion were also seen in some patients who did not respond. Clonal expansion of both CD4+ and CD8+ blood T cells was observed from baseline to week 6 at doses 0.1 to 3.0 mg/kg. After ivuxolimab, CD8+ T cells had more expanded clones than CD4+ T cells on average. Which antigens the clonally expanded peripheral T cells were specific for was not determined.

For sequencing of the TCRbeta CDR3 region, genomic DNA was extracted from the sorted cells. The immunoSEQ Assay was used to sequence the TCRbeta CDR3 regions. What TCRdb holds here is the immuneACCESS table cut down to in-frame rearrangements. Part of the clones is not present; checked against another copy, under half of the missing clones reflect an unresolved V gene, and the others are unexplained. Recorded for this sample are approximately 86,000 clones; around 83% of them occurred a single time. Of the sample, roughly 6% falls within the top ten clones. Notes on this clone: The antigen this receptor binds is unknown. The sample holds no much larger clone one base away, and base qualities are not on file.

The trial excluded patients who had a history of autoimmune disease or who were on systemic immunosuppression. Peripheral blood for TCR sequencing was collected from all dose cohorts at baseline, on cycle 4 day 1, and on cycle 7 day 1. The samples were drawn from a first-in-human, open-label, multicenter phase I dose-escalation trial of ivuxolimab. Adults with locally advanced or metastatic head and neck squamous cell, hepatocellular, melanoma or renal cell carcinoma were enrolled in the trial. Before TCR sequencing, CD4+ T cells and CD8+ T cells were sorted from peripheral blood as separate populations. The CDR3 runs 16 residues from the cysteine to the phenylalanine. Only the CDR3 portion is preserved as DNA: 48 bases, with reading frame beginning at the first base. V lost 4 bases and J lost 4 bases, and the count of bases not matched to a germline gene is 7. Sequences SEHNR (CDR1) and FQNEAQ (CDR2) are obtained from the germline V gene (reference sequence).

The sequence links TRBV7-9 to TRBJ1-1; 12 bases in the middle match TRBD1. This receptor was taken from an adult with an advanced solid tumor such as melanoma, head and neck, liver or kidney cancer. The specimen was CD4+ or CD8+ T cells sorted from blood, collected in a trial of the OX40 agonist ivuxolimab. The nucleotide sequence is TGTGCCAGCAGCTCTTCGGGACAGGGGGCAGGCACTGAAGCTTTCTTT. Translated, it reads CASSSSGQGAGTEAFF.